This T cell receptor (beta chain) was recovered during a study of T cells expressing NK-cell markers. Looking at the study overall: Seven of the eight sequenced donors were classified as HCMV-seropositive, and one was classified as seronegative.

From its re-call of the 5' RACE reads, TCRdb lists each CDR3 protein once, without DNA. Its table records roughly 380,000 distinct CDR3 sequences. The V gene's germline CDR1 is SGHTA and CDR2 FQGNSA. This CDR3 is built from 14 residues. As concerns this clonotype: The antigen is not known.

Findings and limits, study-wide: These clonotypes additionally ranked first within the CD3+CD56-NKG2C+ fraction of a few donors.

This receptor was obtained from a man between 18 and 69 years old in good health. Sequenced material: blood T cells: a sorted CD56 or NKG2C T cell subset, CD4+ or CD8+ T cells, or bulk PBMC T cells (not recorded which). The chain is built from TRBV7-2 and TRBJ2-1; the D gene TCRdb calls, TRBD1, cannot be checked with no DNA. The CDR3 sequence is CASSSKGGVWEQFF.